Below, 13 T cell receptor beta chains from the same sample are listed, as sequenced in a study of regulatory T cells in long-lasting Graves disease. Time point reported: persistent/refractory GD, antithyroid drugs over 5 years with positive TRAb. There was RNA extracted from PBMCs, and the TCR library was made from it. Library construction for TCR beta used iRepertoire HTBI primers and Arm-PCR of CDR3 regions. TCRdb analysed the multiplex PCR reads with MiXCR anew, one entry per CDR3 protein. The sample lists roughly 400,000 distinct CDR3 sequences, about a fifth seen once, with less than 25% in the top ten. Source: peripheral blood mononuclear cells (PBMCs), taken when the disease was refractory, from a patient treated with antithyroid drugs. The origin of the receptors is a female donor with Graves disease.

The chain recombines TRBV19 with TRBJ2-7; the match to TRBD1 covers 8 bases. With V trimmed by 6 bases and J by 3 bases, 7 bases remained unmatched. CDR3 length: 14 residues. Looked up from germline, CDR1 is LNHDA and CDR2 is SQIVND (reference sequence). CDR3 region: CASRYSTGGYEQYF. The CDR3 DNA sequence: TGTGCCAGTAGGTATTCTACAGGGGGCTACGAGCAGTACTTC.

The chain combines TRBV5-6 with TRBJ2-7; 7 bases line up with TRBD2. Germline-derived CDR1 and CDR2 are SGHDT and YYEEEE. V lost 3 bases, J lost 4 bases, and 10 bases stayed unmatched. The CDR3 sequence is 15 residues long. Written as DNA, the CDR3 is TGTGCCAGCAGCTCCATAGGCAGGGAGGGGTACGAGCAGTACTTC. Translating it yields CASSSIGREGYEQYF.

This clonotype was detected many times. The chain couples TRBV29-1 to TRBJ1-1, with D possibly TRBD1 on 5 matching bases. The V gene's germline CDR1 is SQVTM and CDR2 ANQGSEA. Trimming cost V 4 bases and J 5 bases, with 20 bases left between them. CDR3 length: 15 amino acids. The CDR3 nucleotides read TGCAGCGTTGGTCCTGGGGGTGGGGTTGGGACTGAAGCTTTCTTT. It yields the protein CSVGPGGGVGTEAFF. The full variable domain, its missing parts supplied by reference TRBV29-1 and TRBJ1-1, is SAVISQKPSRDICQRGTSLTIQCQVDSQVTMMFWYRQQPGQSLTLIATANQGSEATYESGFVIDKFPISRPNLTFSTLTVSNMSPEDSSIYLCSVGPGGGVGTEAFFGQGTRLTVV.

With regard to this clonotype: Compared with germline, one end of the junction differs, possibly owing to a read error. V is TRBV7-9 and J is TRBJ1-1; no clear D. The CDR3 sequence is 13 residues long. Germline lookup yields CDR1 SEHNR and CDR2 FQNEAQ (reference sequence). CDR3 nucleotide sequence: TGTGCCAGCAGCCGAGACACGAACACTAAAGCTTTCTTT. Encoded protein: CASSRDTNTKAFF.

This clonotype has at least ten counts. V is TRBV18 and J is TRBJ2-2; D not certain. Trimming left V 8 bases short and J 1 base short, with 8 bases between. CDR3 size: 13 residues. Germline CDR1 KGHSH, CDR2 LQKENI. The CDR3 coding sequence is TGTGCCAGCAGCCGGCTGAACACCGGGGAGCTGTTTTTT. This sequence encodes CASSRLNTGELFF.

This clonotype was detected only a few times. This chain links TRBV18 with TRBJ2-7; TRBD1 matches at 7 bases. V dropped 3 bases and J dropped 2; count of bases not matched to a gene: 4. The CDR3 runs to 14 residues. From germline, CDR1 is KGHSH and CDR2 LQKENI. The CDR3 DNA is TGTGCCAGCTCACCCGAGCAGGGGGCCTACGAGCAGTACTTC. Its translation is CASSPEQGAYEQYF.

This chain joins TRBV27 and TRBJ2-2; TRBD2 matches at 12 bases. This CDR3 comprises 18 residues. CDR1 is MNHEY, CDR2 SMNVEV, per germline (reference sequence). Trimming at V came to 3 bases and at J to 4 bases, leaving 9 bases not matched to a gene. The CDR3 protein is CASSFWLAGGVGTGELFF. The CDR3 coding sequence is TGTGCCAGCAGTTTTTGGCTAGCGGGAGGGGTCGGCACCGGGGAGCTGTTTTTT.

The gene calls are TRBV7-8 and TRBJ1-3; D possibly corresponds to TRBD1 (6 bases). Germline CDR1 reads SGHVS; CDR2 reads FQNEAQ. This CDR3 spans 17 amino acids. Trimming left V 5 bases short and J 4 bases short, with 21 bases between. In DNA, the CDR3 is TGTGCCAGCAGCCCACATAGGGGGGTTTTTTCCGGAAACACCATATATTTT. It yields the protein CASSPHRGVFSGNTIYF.

The gene calls are TRBV9 and TRBJ1-1; D call uncertain. Deletions cut 0 bases from V and 1 base from J, with 7 bases between. The CDR3 contains 14 residues. Germline V CDR1 and CDR2: SGDLS, YYNGEE. The CDR3 DNA is TGTGCCAGCAGCGTAGATCCGGCGAACACTGAAGCTTTCTTT. Encoded protein: CASSVDPANTEAFF.

This rearrangement joins TRBV29-1 to TRBJ1-2, with a tentative D call TRBD1 (6 bases). Looked up from germline, CDR1 is SQVTM and CDR2 is ANQGSEA. This CDR3 comprises 16 residues. The V and J ends lost 3 bases and 8 bases respectively, with 25 bases between them. CDR3 in amino acids: CSVEGRGQNNVGGYTF. The CDR3 DNA sequence: TGCAGCGTTGAGGGTAGGGGACAAAATAACGTAGGCGGCTACACCTTC. Looking up the rest from reference TRBV29-1 and TRBJ1-2 gives the full variable domain: SAVISQKPSRDICQRGTSLTIQCQVDSQVTMMFWYRQQPGQSLTLIATANQGSEATYESGFVIDKFPISRPNLTFSTLTVSNMSPEDSSIYLCSVEGRGQNNVGGYTFGSGTRLTVV.

This clonotype was observed at least ten times. In nucleotides, the CDR3 is TGTGCCAGCAGACACACAGGGGAAGGGTATGGCTACACCTTC. This encodes CASRHTGEGYGYTF. The chain couples TRBV12-3 or TRBV12-4 to TRBJ1-2, with 7 bases identical to TRBD1. This CDR3 comprises 14 residues. The junction had 9 bases not matched to a gene; V was cut back by 6 bases and J by 5 bases.

The sample holds many counts of this clonotype. The V gene is TRBV12-3 or TRBV12-4, the J gene TRBJ2-5; D tentatively reads TRBD1 or TRBD2 (6 bases each). V dropped 10 bases and J dropped 4 bases, with 13 bases sitting between them. This CDR3 has 12 residues. The chain's CDR3 is CATRRGPETQYF. CDR3 nucleotide sequence: TGTGCCACCCGCCGGGGGCCAGAGACCCAGTACTTC.

In this sample, this clonotype turned up many times. V usage is TRBV28 and J usage is TRBJ2-4; possibly TRBD1 for D (6 bases). The germline V gene encodes CDR1 MDHEN and CDR2 SYDVKM. Trimming pared 6 bases from V and 8 bases from J, leaving 26 bases between. The CDR3 has 17 amino acids. The CDR3 nucleotides are TGTGCCAGCAGCCCAAACACCGGGACATCCACTAGGGACATTCAGTACTTC. This sequence encodes CASSPNTGTSTRDIQYF.